This T cell receptor beta chain was documented in a study of blood T cell repertoires in COVID-19. Study-level background: Samples came from the United States, Italy and Spain, spanning acute and convalescent COVID-19.

Per the original data handling: Using reference gene primer amplification, nucleated cell counts were estimated. Assay: immunoSEQ multiplex PCR; the TCRdb copy retains only in-frame clones and omits some. V, J and clone size are those of that table, while D and trimming were read from the DNA. The sample has roughly 330,000 clones; around 88% are singletons. The CDR3 covers 14 residues. Germline CDR1 and CDR2: LNHDA and SQIVND (reference sequence). With V trimmed by 3 bases and J by 7 bases, 7 bases remained unmatched. The material sequenced was peripheral blood. The chain recombines TRBV19 with TRBJ1-2; 8 nucleotides agree with TRBD1. The TCR comes from a woman aged 50 to 60 with acute or convalescent COVID-19. CDR3 region: CASSMPDRGSGYTF. In nucleotides, the CDR3 is TGTGCCAGTAGTATGCCAGACAGGGGATCTGGCTACACCTTC.